These T cell receptor beta chains were read from a single sample in a study of T cells in Graves' hyperthyroidism and ophthalmopathy. TCRdb re-derived calls from the multiplex PCR reads in MiXCR, one entry per CDR3 protein. The repertoire includes about 520,000 distinct CDR3 sequences, around a quarter of them detected once, and around 11% sits in the top ten. Sequencing was done on a sample of blood. These receptor sequences come from a woman in her twenties or thirties with Graves' ophthalmopathy. The CDR3 runs from the conserved cysteine through the conserved F or W. Each record gives: clone size, V gene, D gene, J gene, CDR3 length, CDR3 DNA, CDR3 protein. D genes are given only for firm matches. A row's size may be missing; if present it is once, few, many or a size class.

>many|TRBV9|NA|TRBJ2-2|15
TGTGCCAGCAGCGTAACAGGTTCTAACACCGGGGAGCTGTTTTTT
CASSVTGSNTGELFF
>many|TRBV12-3/TRBV12-4|NA|TRBJ2-2|16
TGTGCCAGCAGTACTCCAGGAGGACGGCCCACCGGGGAGCTGTTTTTT
CASSTPGGRPTGELFF
>NA|TRBV6-1|TRBD2|TRBJ2-2|14
TGTGCCAGCGGGAGGGGCGGATATACCGGGGAGCCGTTTTTT
CASGRGGYTGEPFF
>few|TRBV12-3/TRBV12-4|NA|TRBJ1-5|13
TGTGCCAGCAGTTTTGCGGATAATCAGCCCCAGCATTTT
CASSFADNQPQHF
>NA|TRBV12-3/TRBV12-4|NA|TRBJ2-4|13
TGTGCCAGCAGTTTTGTAGGGTCAAACATTAAGTACTTC
CASSFVGSNIKYF
>many|TRBV27|TRBD1|TRBJ2-7|13
TGTGCCAGCAGTTTTCGGGACAGGGTCGAGCAGTACTTC
CASSFRDRVEQYF
>few|TRBV9|NA|TRBJ1-1|13
TGTGCCAGCAGCGTAGCCCCAGACACTGAAGCTTTCTTT
CASSVAPDTEAFF
>many|TRBV11-1|NA|TRBJ1-2|16
TGTGCCAGCAGCAGCAACTCGGGACCCTCGGCGAGTGGCTACACCTTC
CASSSNSGPSASGYTF
>NA|TRBV20-1|TRBD1|TRBJ1-2|15
TGCAGTGCTAGGGGGCTCGACAGGGATCAGGGTGGCTACACCTTC
CSARGLDRDQGGYTF
>many|TRBV6-2/TRBV6-3|NA|TRBJ1-1|14
TGTGCCAGCAGTATTCTACAGGGGAACACTGAAGCTTTCTTT
CASSILQGNTEAFF
>NA|TRBV3-1|TRBD1|TRBJ1-2|17
TGTGCCAGCAGCCAAGATCGCCGGGACAGGGGCCACTATGGCTGCACCTTC
CASSQDRRDRGHYGCTF
>many|TRBV12-3/TRBV12-4|NA|TRBJ2-7|14
TGTGCCAGCACCTTGGGGCAGTCGCTCTACGAGCAGTACTTC
CASTLGQSLYEQYF
>many|TRBV20-1|TRBD2|TRBJ2-5|15
TGCAGTGCTAGGACTAGCGGGGGACCCAAAGAGACCCAGTACTTC
CSARTSGGPKETQYF
>many|TRBV12-3/TRBV12-4|TRBD1|TRBJ2-7|14
TGTGCCAGCAGCGAGACAGGGGATTCCTACGAGCAGTACTTC
CASSETGDSYEQYF
>NA|TRBV19|NA|TRBJ2-7|16
TGTGCCAGTAGCGCCATGACAGGTGGTCCCTCCTACGAGCAGTACTTC
CASSAMTGGPSYEQYF
>many|TRBV3-1|NA|TRBJ2-7|13
TGTGCCAGCAGCCAAAATCAGGGATACGAGCAGTACTTC
CASSQNQGYEQYF
>NA|TRBV27|NA|TRBJ2-2|14
TGTGCCAGCAGTATTAGGGAGGACACCGGGGAGCTGTTTTTT
CASSIREDTGELFF
>many|TRBV28|NA|TRBJ2-7|13
TGTGCCATCTTCGGGACTGGAAGCTACGAGCAGTACTTC
CAIFGTGSYEQYF
>many|TRBV3-1|TRBD1|TRBJ1-5|13
TGTGCCAGCAGCGGGACAGGGTCCCAGCCCCAGCATTTT
CASSGTGSQPQHF
>NA|TRBV19|NA|TRBJ2-7|14
TGTGCCAGTAGTATACGTGAGGGGTTCTACGAGCAGTACTTC
CASSIREGFYEQYF
>many|TRBV5-1|TRBD2|TRBJ2-5|14
TGCGCCAGCAGCCCGGAAGGGCTAGCGGCCACCCAGTACTTC
CASSPEGLAATQYF
>many|TRBV15|TRBD2|TRBJ2-7|15
TGTGCCACCAGCAGAGAGAAGGGACTAAACTACGAGCAGTACTTC
CATSREKGLNYEQYF
>many|TRBV6-1|TRBD1|TRBJ1-3|16
TGTGCCAGCAGTAAGGGACAGCTATTCTCTGGAAACACCATATATTTT
CASSKGQLFSGNTIYF
>few|TRBV6-5|NA|TRBJ2-7|17
TGTGCCAGCAGTTACTCTAGAACCGGGACACAGGTCTACGAGCAGTACTTC
CASSYSRTGTQVYEQYF